This is a list of T cell receptor beta chains from one sample in a study of molecular identifiers for immune sequencing clone quantification. TCRdb re-derived calls from the PCR reads in MiXCR, one entry per CDR3 protein. This table has about 640,000 distinct CDR3 sequences, 20% appearing once. Specimen: naive CD8+ T cells from blood, with Jurkat cell RNA spiked in. All receptors derive from a human donor in good health. Some libraries in this study had Jurkat cell RNA spiked in. The CDR3 runs from the conserved cysteine through the conserved F or W. A D gene is named only where the DNA matches it firmly. A clone size is listed for some rows: how often the clone was seen (once, few, many), or a class if it is expanded.

clone_size | d_call | j_call | v_call | cdr3_aa | cdr3_nt
many | TRBD1 | TRBJ1-6 | TRBV7-2 | CASSLLPGGYSPLHF | TGTGCCAGCAGCTTACTACCAGGGGGCTATTCACCCCTCCACTTT
many | - | TRBJ1-5 | TRBV29-1 | CSVGEGTNQPQHF | TGCAGCGTTGGCGAGGGTACCAATCAGCCCCAGCATTTT
- | - | TRBJ2-1 | TRBV27 | CASSLGGSNNEQFF | TGTGCCAGCAGTTTGGGGGGAAGTAACAATGAGCAGTTCTTC
many | TRBD2 | TRBJ2-3 | TRBV28 | CASSSRTSGTDTQYF | TGCGCCAGCAGCTCAAGGACTAGCGGGACAGATACGCAGTATTTT
few | TRBD1 | TRBJ2-7 | TRBV14 | CASSPVRGTVGEQYF | TGTGCCAGCAGCCCAGTTCGAGGGACAGTGGGAGAGCAGTACTTC
many | - | TRBJ2-7 | TRBV29-1 | CSVEEGGDYEQYF | TGCAGCGTTGAAGAAGGGGGGGACTACGAGCAGTACTTC
few | TRBD2 | TRBJ2-5 | TRBV5-1 | CASSLGGLAVRETQYF | TGCGCCAGCAGCTTGGGGGGACTAGCGGTCCGAGAGACCCAGTACTTC
- | - | TRBJ1-1 | TRBV7-9 | CASSFGISGTEAFF | TGTGCCAGCAGCTTCGGGATCTCGGGCACTGAAGCTTTCTTT
many | - | TRBJ2-5 | TRBV7-9 | CASSLADIFGETQYF | TGTGCCAGCAGCTTAGCGGACATATTCGGAGAGACCCAGTACTTC
many | - | TRBJ2-3 | TRBV7-9 | CASSPARLNTDTQYF | TGTGCCAGCAGCCCTGCCAGGCTTAACACAGATACGCAGTATTTT
- | TRBD1 | TRBJ1-2 | TRBV4-1 | CASSQALKMGTAVGSTF | TGCGCCAGCAGCCAAGCTTTAAAAATGGGGACAGCTGTGGGAAGCACCTTC
many | - | TRBJ2-7 | TRBV4-3 | CASSQGLGTSYEQYF | TGCGCCAGCAGCCAAGGTTTAGGAACCTCCTACGAGCAGTACTTC
many | - | TRBJ2-1 | TRBV20-1 | CSPRAWGVHEQFF | TGCAGTCCCCGCGCGTGGGGAGTCCATGAGCAGTTCTTC
many | - | TRBJ2-7 | TRBV5-6 | CASSLAGRSYEQYF | TGTGCCAGCAGCTTGGCCGGACGGTCCTACGAGCAGTACTTC
many | - | TRBJ2-7 | TRBV5-4 | CASSLVPGYEQYF | TGTGCCAGCAGCTTGGTCCCCGGATACGAGCAGTACTTC
many | - | TRBJ2-4 | TRBV21-1 | CASSKSKVLSKNIQYF | TGTGCCAGCAGCAAAAGCAAGGTTTTGAGCAAAAACATTCAGTACTTC
few | TRBD1 | TRBJ1-5 | TRBV12-3/TRBV12-4 | CASSLGGVGAGGYQPQHF | TGTGCCAGCAGTTTAGGGGGTGTCGGGGCAGGGGGCTATCAGCCCCAGCATTTT
many | - | TRBJ1-2 | TRBV14 | CASSRVAGVAYGYTF | TGTGCCAGCAGCCGAGTGGCAGGTGTTGCCTATGGCTACACCTTC
- | - | TRBJ2-7 | TRBV6-1 | CASSESVAGAYEQHF | TGTGCCAGCAGTGAGTCAGTGGCAGGGGCGTACGAGCAGCACTTC
many | TRBD1 | TRBJ1-5 | TRBV6-5 | CASSYSGQAQPQHF | TGTGCCAGCAGTTACTCAGGACAGGCGCAGCCCCAGCATTTT
- | TRBD1 | TRBJ1-2 | TRBV27 | CASSPLQGAISGYTF | TGTGCCAGCAGTCCATTACAGGGGGCAATAAGTGGCTACACCTTC
many | - | TRBJ1-1 | TRBV7-9 | CASSHLPNTEAFF | TGTGCCAGCAGTCACCTCCCAAACACTGAAGCTTTCTTT
- | TRBD2 | TRBJ2-3 | TRBV7-9 | CAGSLESSGNLIGDTQYF | TGTGCCGGCAGCTTAGAGTCTAGCGGAAACCTGATAGGAGATACGCAGTATTTT
many | - | TRBJ2-2 | TRBV6-2/TRBV6-3 | CASMITGELFF | TGTGCCAGCATGATCACCGGGGAGCTGTTTTTT
many | - | TRBJ1-5 | TRBV20-1 | CSARDIKGHTQVPQHF | TGCAGTGCTAGAGATATCAAGGGGCACACCCAGGTGCCCCAGCATTTT
few | TRBD1 | TRBJ2-5 | TRBV20-1 | CSASTTGWDQETQYF | TGCAGTGCTAGCACGACAGGGTGGGACCAAGAGACCCAGTACTTC
- | - | TRBJ1-3 | TRBV29-1 | CSVVLRGSGNTIYF | TGCAGCGTTGTACTACGGGGATCTGGAAACACCATATATTTT
many | - | TRBJ1-5 | TRBV28 | CASSGREYSNQPQHF | TGTGCCAGCAGTGGTCGGGAGTATAGCAATCAGCCCCAGCATTTT
- | - | TRBJ2-3 | TRBV4-1 | CASSQDWGAADTQYF | TGCGCCAGCAGCCAAGATTGGGGAGCGGCAGATACGCAGTATTTT
many | TRBD1 | TRBJ2-6 | TRBV24-1 | CATISGGGSGANVLTF | TGTGCCACCATATCAGGGGGCGGTTCTGGGGCCAACGTCCTGACTTTC
many | TRBD2 | TRBJ2-7 | TRBV11-2 | CASSKTGTSDLYEQYF | TGTGCCAGCAGCAAAACCGGGACTAGCGACCTATACGAGCAGTACTTC
many | - | TRBJ1-5 | TRBV20-1 | CSAYPRGHSNQPQHF | TGCAGTGCGTACCCCCGGGGACATAGCAATCAGCCCCAGCATTTT
many | - | TRBJ2-3 | TRBV5-6 | CASSLLGANTQYF | TGTGCCAGCAGCTTGCTGGGGGCAAATACGCAGTATTTT
few | TRBD1 | TRBJ2-3 | TRBV20-1 | CSAPAGQGITDTQYF | TGCAGTGCTCCGGCGGGACAGGGCATCACAGATACGCAGTATTTT
many | - | TRBJ2-5 | TRBV19 | CASSIDLADQETQYF | TGTGCCAGTAGTATAGATCTAGCTGACCAAGAGACCCAGTACTTC
- | - | TRBJ2-3 | TRBV3-1 | CASSPLARTIGTDTQYF | TGTGCCAGCAGCCCCTTAGCTAGGACTATAGGCACAGATACGCAGTATTTT
many | - | TRBJ2-3 | TRBV20-1 | CSARAVPSTDTQYF | TGCAGTGCTAGAGCGGTACCTAGCACAGATACGCAGTATTTT
few | TRBD1 | TRBJ1-2 | TRBV14 | CASSHRTGFTYGYTF | TGTGCCAGCAGCCACCGGACAGGGTTTACCTATGGCTACACCTTC
many | TRBD2 | TRBJ2-3 | TRBV20-1 | CSASTGGRADTQYF | TGCAGTGCTAGTACGGGGGGGCGGGCAGATACGCAGTATTTT
- | TRBD2 | TRBJ2-7 | TRBV29-1 | CSVETSETYGQYF | TGCAGCGTAGAGACTAGCGAAACCTACGGGCAGTACTTC
- | - | TRBJ1-2 | TRBV7-6 | CASSAGASYGYTF | TGTGCCAGCAGCGCCGGGGCTAGCTATGGCTACACCTTC
many | TRBD2 | TRBJ2-2 | TRBV7-6 | CASSSSLAGGHTGELFF | TGTGCCAGCAGCTCCTCTTTAGCGGGAGGACACACCGGGGAGCTGTTTTTT
many | - | TRBJ2-2 | TRBV7-6 | CASSQDINTGELFF | TGTGCCAGCAGCCAAGATATAAACACCGGGGAGCTGTTTTTT
many | - | TRBJ2-3 | TRBV7-9 | CASSLGVLNILTDTQYF | TGTGCCAGCAGCTTAGGTGTCCTCAACATACTCACAGATACGCAGTATTTT
many | - | TRBJ1-2 | TRBV4-3 | CASSQDRRDHGYTF | TGCGCCAGCAGCCAAGATCGCAGGGATCATGGCTACACCTTC
few | TRBD1 | TRBJ1-1 | TRBV3-1 | CASSQALPGTGALNTEAFF | TGTGCCAGCAGCCAAGCCTTGCCTGGGACAGGGGCACTGAACACTGAAGCTTTCTTT
few | - | TRBJ1-2 | TRBV11-2 | CASSLSLGTDYGYTF | TGTGCCAGCAGCTTGAGCCTAGGTACGGACTATGGCTACACCTTC
few | - | TRBJ1-2 | TRBV28 | CASRYRARGNYGYTF | TGTGCCAGCAGATACCGGGCCCGGGGTAACTATGGCTACACCTTC
many | TRBD2 | TRBJ2-5 | TRBV27 | CASRLAGAETQYF | TGTGCCAGCAGACTAGCGGGAGCAGAGACCCAGTACTTC
- | TRBD2 | TRBJ2-2 | TRBV12-3/TRBV12-4 | CASIWSGETGELFF | TGTGCCAGCATATGGAGCGGGGAGACCGGGGAGCTGTTTTTT
- | - | TRBJ1-4 | TRBV10-3 | CAISEPTEEYEKLFF | TGTGCCATCAGTGAGCCGACAGAGGAATATGAAAAACTGTTTTTT
many | - | TRBJ2-5 | TRBV11-2 | CASSLAWRGSEETQYF | TGTGCCAGCAGCTTAGCTTGGAGGGGTTCCGAAGAGACCCAGTACTTC
many | - | TRBJ2-3 | TRBV6-6 | CASSLEYTQYF | TGTGCCAGCAGTTTGGAATATACGCAGTATTTT
many | - | TRBJ2-3 | TRBV4-2 | CASSQVPVGEGTDTQYF | TGTGCCAGCAGCCAAGTCCCGGTGGGAGAGGGCACAGATACGCAGTATTTT
many | - | TRBJ2-2 | TRBV9 | CASSVAWGRVTGELFF | TGTGCCAGCAGCGTAGCTTGGGGCAGGGTAACCGGGGAGCTGTTTTTT
few | - | TRBJ1-2 | TRBV28 | CASSLSTGSVDYGYTF | TGTGCCAGCAGTTTATCAACAGGGAGTGTGGACTATGGCTACACCTTC
many | TRBD2 | TRBJ2-7 | TRBV6-5 | CASSYNPAGLPEQYF | TGTGCCAGCAGTTACAATCCAGCGGGGCTGCCCGAGCAGTACTTC
many | - | TRBJ1-4 | TRBV6-5 | CASSHTTNEKLFF | TGTGCCAGCAGTCATACAACTAATGAAAAACTGTTTTTT
many | - | TRBJ2-7 | TRBV19 | CASSLSESSSYEQYF | TGTGCCAGTAGTCTTAGCGAGTCGAGCTCCTACGAGCAGTACTTC
few | - | TRBJ2-7 | TRBV20-1 | CSARDGHPLRPSSYEQYF | TGCAGTGCTAGAGATGGACATCCCCTTCGCCCTTCCTCCTACGAGCAGTACTTC